This T cell receptor beta chain appears in the sequencing data of a study of technical replicates of blood from a few donors. The protocol was immunoSEQ multiplex PCR, while the TCRdb copy is restricted to in-frame clones and leaves out a portion. The sample lists nearly 70,000 clones, about nine tenths seen once, with roughly 4.7% in the top ten. This CDR3 has 11 residues. Germline CDR1 ENHRY, CDR2 SYGVKD. J gave up 9 bases and V 7 bases, and 3 bases lay outside the gene matches. The chain joins TRBV10-3 to TRBJ1-2, with TRBD1 matching 9 bases. The sequenced material came from PBMCs. The TCR comes from a human donor in good health. Some clones in this sample may be carry-over from other donors' samples. Written as DNA, the CDR3 is TGTGCCATCAAGGGACAGGGTAGCTACACCTTC. Its translation: CAIKGQGSYTF.